Presented here are 27 T cell receptor beta chains from one specimen sequenced in a study of early T cells in non-severe SARS-CoV-2 infection. MiXCR, applied by TCRdb to the 5' RACE reads, yields one record per CDR3 protein. The sample holds about 49,000 distinct CDR3 sequences, about 10% seen once. Sequencing input: whole blood. The receptor source for this set is an adult who was a healthcare worker with PCR-confirmed SARS-CoV-2 infection or an uninfected control (not recorded which).

The CDR3 bases are TGTGCCAGCAGCTCACAAACTGGGACTAGTTGGCAGTTCTTC. Amino acid sequence: CASSSQTGTSWQFF. The chain uses TRBV5-5 and TRBJ2-1; 8 nucleotides match TRBD2. The germline V gene encodes CDR1 SGHKS and CDR2 YYEKEE (reference sequence). This CDR3 spans 14 amino acids. V shed 3 bases and J 12 bases; nucleotides not matched to a gene: 11.

V gene TRBV5-4 combines with J gene TRBJ2-7; D perhaps matches TRBD1 (6 bases). The germline V gene encodes CDR1 SGHNT and CDR2 YYREEE (reference sequence). Trimming stripped 3 bases from V and 0 bases from J, with 10 bases between. The CDR3 is 14 residues long. The CDR3 loop is CASSSGTHSYEQYF. The CDR3 DNA follows: TGTGCCAGCAGCTCCGGGACACACTCCTACGAGCAGTACTTC.

This clonotype was seen more than once but under ten times. This chain links TRBV4-2 with TRBJ2-3; 7 bases match TRBD2. The CDR3 spans 17 residues. Trimming took 1 base from V and 1 from J; bases not matched to a gene: 8. Germline CDR1 and CDR2: LGHNA and YNFKEQ. Written as DNA, the CDR3 is TGTGCCAGCAGCCAAGTGACGGGCGCGGGAGGCACAGATACGCAGTATTTT. Amino acid sequence: CASSQVTGAGGTDTQYF.

This chain links TRBV6-6 with TRBJ1-4, with a possible D match to TRBD1 (6 bases). V lost 2 bases to trimming and J lost 8 bases, with 12 bases between them. This CDR3 region has 14 residues. The V gene's germline CDR1 is MNHNY and CDR2 SVGAGI (reference sequence). CDR3 coding DNA: TGTGCCAGCAGTTACGGGAGAGGGGGGGAAAAACTGTTTTTT. This encodes CASSYGRGGEKLFF.

V gene TRBV28 combines with J gene TRBJ2-3; D not resolved. The germline V and J ends were trimmed by 5 bases and 1 base, with 10 bases remaining between them. This CDR3 has 14 amino acids. The germline gives CDR1 MDHEN, CDR2 SYDVKM. The CDR3 sequence is CASSPPTGTDTQYF. The CDR3 DNA follows: TGTGCCAGCAGTCCCCCGACGGGCACAGATACGCAGTATTTT. The whole variable domain, remainder taken from reference TRBV28 and TRBJ2-3, is DVKVTQSSRYLVKRTGEKVFLECVQDMDHENMFWYRQDPGLGLRLIYFSYDVKMKEKGDIPEGYSVSREKKERFSLILESASTNQTSMYLCASSPPTGTDTQYFGPGTRLTVL.

This clonotype was counted only a few times. This chain joins TRBV6-6 and TRBJ1-1, with D maybe TRBD1 (5 bases). The length of the CDR3 is 15 residues. Germline V gives CDR1 MNHNY, CDR2 SVGAGI (reference sequence). V was cut by 8 bases and J by 1 base, with 17 bases left in between. In nucleotides, the CDR3 is TGTGCCAGCTGGGGGGGGACCCCGAGGAACACTGAAGCTTTCTTT. This gives the protein CASWGGTPRNTEAFF.

This clonotype came up many times. V usage is TRBV6-5 and J usage is TRBJ1-1, with D unresolved. V lost 7 bases and J lost 8, with 17 bases in between. The CDR3 length is 13 residues. Germline V gene sequence: CDR1 MNHEY, CDR2 SVGAGI. The CDR3 sequence is CASKPVAELEAFF. The CDR3 bases are TGTGCCAGCAAACCCGTAGCAGAATTAGAAGCTTTCTTT.

The V and J genes are TRBV28 and TRBJ2-5, with D perhaps TRBD1 (7 bases). The germline V gene has CDR1 MDHEN and CDR2 SYDVKM. The CDR3 extends over 13 amino acids. The V gene lost 5 bases and the J gene lost 4 bases, with 11 bases spanning the gap. CDR3: CASSGGGTETQYF. The CDR3 DNA reads as TGTGCCAGCAGTGGAGGGGGCACAGAGACCCAGTACTTC.

At least ten counts were recorded for this clonotype. This chain connects TRBV20-1 to TRBJ1-1, with TRBD1 as a possible D gene (6 bases). V shed 0 bases and J shed 0 bases, with 14 bases lying between them. The germline V gene has CDR1 DFQATT and CDR2 SNEGSKA (reference sequence). The CDR3 is 16 residues long. CDR3: CSAREGAWGMNTEAFF. The DNA of the CDR3 is TGCAGTGCTAGAGAGGGGGCTTGGGGAATGAACACTGAAGCTTTCTTT.

The chain has TRBV3-1 and TRBJ2-3; 8 positions agree with TRBD2. CDR1 is LGHDT, CDR2 YNNKEL, per germline (reference sequence). This CDR3 is built from 18 residues. The V and J ends lost 0 bases and 4 bases, in that order; junction bases with no gene match: 12. The DNA of the CDR3 is TGTGCCAGCAGCCAAGATCTTTGGCGGGGGGCCACCGCAGATACGCAGTATTTT. Its translation is CASSQDLWRGATADTQYF.

The chain joins TRBV24-1 to TRBJ2-3; D may be TRBD2 (5 bases). The CDR3 is 16 residues long. CDR1 is KGHDR and CDR2 is SFDVKD in the germline V gene. The V and J ends lost 5 bases and 2 bases respectively, with 16 bases between them. The CDR3 loop is CATSGGSAGFTDTQYF. The DNA for the CDR3 is TGTGCCACCAGTGGTGGTTCGGCGGGCTTCACAGATACGCAGTATTTT.

This clonotype was counted at least ten times. The V gene is TRBV11-2, the J gene TRBJ2-3; 9 bases are shared with TRBD2. This CDR3 region has 14 residues. Germline CDR1 SGHAT, CDR2 FQNNGV. Trimming removed 3 bases from V and 7 bases from J; junction bases left unmatched: 5. DNA for the CDR3: TGTGCCAGCAGCTTCGGCCTAGCGGGATATACGCAGTATTTT. As protein: CASSFGLAGYTQYF.

The chain recombines TRBV2 with TRBJ2-7, with TRBD2 as a possible D gene (7 bases). V shed 6 bases and J shed 2 bases, with 14 bases lying between them. The CDR3 length is 14 residues. From germline, CDR1 is SNHLY and CDR2 FYNNEI. The CDR3 region is CASSKGGVAYEQYF. CDR3 nucleotide sequence: TGTGCCAGCAGCAAAGGGGGGGTTGCCTACGAGCAGTACTTC.

The CDR3 DNA is TGTGCCAGCAGTAACTTGGGATCAGGGCAAGAGACCCAGTACTTC. Its protein product is CASSNLGSGQETQYF. The chain carries TRBV6-2 or TRBV6-3 and TRBJ2-5; D is possibly TRBD1 (5 bases). Germline values: CDR1 MNHEY, CDR2 SVGEGT. V gave up 5 bases and J gave up 2 bases, with 15 bases separating them. There are 15 residues in the CDR3.

This clonotype was observed many times. The chain carries TRBV27 and TRBJ2-1, with 10 bases identical to TRBD2. The V segment lost 8 bases and the J segment 7 bases; nucleotides outside the gene matches: 23. The CDR3 is 19 residues long. Germline loops: CDR1 MNHEY, CDR2 SMNVEV (reference sequence). The CDR3 sequence: CASSRFPPRLAGEVNEQFF. CDR3 coding DNA: TGTGCCAGCTCCAGGTTCCCCCCGCGTCTAGCGGGAGAAGTGAATGAGCAGTTCTTC.

This clonotype was recorded many times. The chain links TRBV27 to TRBJ1-1; tentative D call: TRBD1 (6 bases). Trimming took 5 bases from V and 1 from J, leaving 11 bases between them. Germline V gene sequence: CDR1 MNHEY, CDR2 SMNVEV (reference sequence). The CDR3 contains 14 residues. The CDR3 DNA is TGTGCCAGCAGTGTACAGGGAACGAACACTGAAGCTTTCTTT. This gives the protein CASSVQGTNTEAFF.

This clonotype was counted between two and nine times. This chain links TRBV5-1 with TRBJ2-1; 7 bases match TRBD1. V lost 0 bases to trimming and J lost 6 bases; unmatched junction nucleotides: 9. CDR1 is SGHRS and CDR2 is YFSETQ in the germline V gene. The CDR3 is 16 residues long. CDR3 coding DNA: TGCGCCAGCAGCTTGGTCCCCAAGGACAGGACCAATGAGCAGTTCTTC. Protein sequence: CASSLVPKDRTNEQFF.

Ten or more counts support this clonotype. The genes are TRBV27 and TRBJ2-7, with 12 bases matching TRBD2. The CDR3 loop spans 15 amino acids. V shed 8 bases, J shed 4 bases, and the junction held 9 bases outside the gene matches. Germline V gene lookup returns CDR1 MNHEY and CDR2 SMNVEV (reference sequence). The CDR3: CASRSGLAGLYEQYF. The CDR3 region has the DNA TGTGCCAGCCGCTCCGGACTAGCGGGGTTATACGAGCAGTACTTC.

The genes are TRBV24-1 and TRBJ2-1; TRBD1 agrees at 7 bases. Germline values: CDR1 KGHDR, CDR2 SFDVKD. With 6 bases clipped from V and 2 bases from J, the junction kept 9 bases outside the gene matches. CDR3 length: 16 residues. The DNA of the CDR3 is TGTGCCACCAGTCTTTCTGGAGACAGGGCCTACAATGAGCAGTTCTTC. It yields the protein CATSLSGDRAYNEQFF.

This sequence joins TRBV7-3 and TRBJ2-7, with D tentatively TRBD1 (5 bases). Trimming cost V 1 base and J 3 bases, with 13 bases left between them. The CDR3 contains 15 residues. Germline V gene lookup returns CDR1 SGHTA and CDR2 FQGTGA. Here the CDR3 reads CASSLMSDSIYEQYF. CDR3 coding DNA: TGTGCCAGCAGCTTAATGTCAGACAGCATCTACGAGCAGTACTTC.

This clonotype was counted only a few times. V is TRBV4-2 and J is TRBJ2-1; 11 positions agree with TRBD2. The germline CDR1 and CDR2 sequences are LGHNA and YNFKEQ. J was trimmed by 7 bases and V by 5 bases; bases with no gene match: 10. The CDR3 sequence is 16 residues long. The CDR3 here is CASSEGTSGRGNEQFF. In DNA, the CDR3 is TGTGCCAGCAGCGAAGGGACTAGCGGACGTGGGAATGAGCAGTTCTTC.

This chain connects TRBV18 to TRBJ2-7; D is uncertain. Trimming took 2 bases from V and 0 from J, leaving 8 bases between them. The V gene's germline CDR1 is KGHSH and CDR2 LQKENI. CDR3 length: 14 amino acids. The CDR3 is CASSPGSGSYEQYF. Written as DNA, the CDR3 is TGTGCCAGCTCACCAGGTTCTGGCTCCTACGAGCAGTACTTC. The whole variable domain, remainder taken from reference TRBV18 and TRBJ2-7, is NAGVMQNPRHLVRRRGQEARLRCSPMKGHSHVYWYRQLPEEGLKFMVYLQKENIIDESGMPKERFSAEFPKEGPSILRIQQVVRGDSAAYFCASSPGSGSYEQYFGPGTRLTVT.

This clonotype was recorded many times. The chain recombines TRBV3-1 with TRBJ1-6; D is perhaps TRBD1 (6 bases). Between the trimmed V and J ends, which lost 1 base and 7 bases, there was a span of 11 bases. This CDR3 has 15 residues. The germline CDR1 and CDR2 sequences are LGHDT and YNNKEL (reference sequence). The CDR3 DNA follows: TGTGCCAGCAGCCAAGCACAGGGAGGGAATTCACCCCTCCACTTT. Translated: CASSQAQGGNSPLHF.

This chain uses TRBV20-1 with TRBJ1-5, with 7 bases that match TRBD1. Germline CDR1 and CDR2: DFQATT and SNEGSKA (reference sequence). The V and J ends lost 3 bases and 1 base, in that order; junction bases with no gene match: 6. CDR3 length: 15 residues. This CDR3 is CSASEEGASNQPQHF. The CDR3, as DNA: TGCAGTGCTAGTGAGGAGGGGGCGAGCAATCAGCCCCAGCATTTT.

At least ten counts were recorded for this clonotype. The V and J genes are TRBV15 and TRBJ2-1; D might be TRBD2 (5 bases). Trimming took off 0 bases at V and 0 bases at J, with 9 bases between the two ends. The germline CDR1 and CDR2 sequences are LNHNV and YYDKDF (reference sequence). The CDR3 length is 16 residues. In nucleotides, the CDR3 is TGTGCCACCAGCAGAGACTTAGGGAGCTCCTACAATGAGCAGTTCTTC. Amino acids: CATSRDLGSSYNEQFF.

This clonotype occurred many times. The chain is built from TRBV12-5 and TRBJ2-1; 8 nucleotides agree with TRBD2. V dropped 6 bases and J dropped 13; count of bases not matched to a gene: 17. Germline lookup yields CDR1 LGHNT and CDR2 FRNRAP. The length of the CDR3 is 15 residues. Written as DNA, the CDR3 is TGTGCTAGTGGCACCGCTATTAGCGGGACCTATCTACAGTTCTTC. This encodes CASGTAISGTYLQFF.

V is TRBV24-1 and J is TRBJ2-7; no definite D call. V gave up 1 base and J gave up 4 bases, with 7 bases separating them. The CDR3 has 13 residues. The germline V gene has CDR1 KGHDR and CDR2 SFDVKD. This CDR3 reads CATSDFKGYEQYF. Here the CDR3 DNA reads TGTGCCACCAGTGATTTTAAGGGATACGAGCAGTACTTC.